A single sample is the source of the 24 T cell receptor beta chains below, sequenced in a study of shared clonotypes between healthy human individuals. Naive CD8 cells lacked CD45RO, underwent positive selection for CCR7 and left out terminally differentiated effector memory CD45RA+ cells. TCRdb's table, derived via immunoSEQ multiplex PCR, lists solely in-frame clones and lacks some. The sample lists roughly 2,000,000 clones, just under 95% occurring once. Material: naive CD8+ T cells from PBMCs. All receptors come from a man aged 18 to 35 in good health. Some clones in this sample may be carry-over from other donors' samples.

V and J are TRBV6-5 and TRBJ2-7; TRBD1 matches at 10 bases. This CDR3 has 15 residues. Germline CDR1 reads MNHEY; CDR2 reads SVGAGI. V was pared by 4 bases and J by 3 bases, with 6 bases of the junction left unmatched. The CDR3 DNA reads TGTGCCAGCAGTTCCTCGGACAGGGGGAACTACGAGCAGTACTTC. Protein sequence: CASSSSDRGNYEQYF.

This chain uses TRBV9 with TRBJ1-1; D is unresolved. V dropped 0 bases and J dropped 7 bases, with 10 bases sitting between them. Per the germline V gene, CDR1 is SGDLS and CDR2 is YYNGEE. The CDR3 runs to 13 residues. CDR3 bases: TGTGCCAGCAGCGTAGGAACCCATGGTGAAGCTTTCTTT. Translation: CASSVGTHGEAFF.

This CDR3 reads CASSVWTSGSPGELFF. The CDR3, as DNA: TGTGCCAGCAGCGTATGGACTAGCGGGAGTCCCGGGGAGCTGTTTTTT. This chain uses TRBV9 with TRBJ2-2, with TRBD2 matching over 13 bases. The germline V gene encodes CDR1 SGDLS and CDR2 YYNGEE. With V trimmed by 1 base and J by 6 bases, 3 bases remained unmatched. The CDR3 covers 16 residues.

This clone was found once. The genes are TRBV7-9 and TRBJ2-4; D possibly corresponds to TRBD1 (5 bases). This CDR3 comprises 15 residues. The germline V and J ends were trimmed by 2 bases and 2 bases, with 10 bases remaining between them. Germline CDR1 SEHNR, CDR2 FQNEAQ (reference sequence). CDR3: CASSLPPGTKNIQYF. DNA for the CDR3: TGTGCCAGCAGCTTACCCCCAGGGACCAAAAACATTCAGTACTTC.

V and J are TRBV25-1 and TRBJ1-5; the D is unclear. Germline assignment: CDR1 MGHDK and CDR2 SYGVNS. V dropped 2 bases and J dropped 5 bases, with 10 bases sitting between them. CDR3 size: 14 residues. Here the CDR3 DNA reads TGTGCCAGCAGTGAAACTGGGGTAGATCAGCCCCAGCATTTT. Translation: CASSETGVDQPQHF.

In the case of this clone: The junction differs from germline at one of its ends, possibly a read error. The V gene is TRBV9, the J gene TRBJ1-2; weak D call: TRBD1 (5 bases). Germline CDR1 is SGDLS and CDR2 is YYNGEE. The CDR3 is made up of 13 amino acids. The CDR3 reads CASSVGVGSGYTF. CDR3 in DNA: TGTGCCAGCAGTGTAGGGGTAGGGAGTGGCTACACCTTC.

The chain couples TRBV4-2 to TRBJ1-1, with D possibly matching TRBD1 (6 bases). The CDR3 is made up of 14 amino acids. Germline CDR1 and CDR2: LGHNA and YNFKEQ. Trimming took 5 bases from V and 8 from J, leaving 18 bases between them. DNA for the CDR3: TGTGCCAGCAGCATCGAGGGGGGTCCAAGAGAAGCTTTCTTT. Its translation is CASSIEGGPREAFF.

The V gene is TRBV5-6, the J gene TRBJ2-1, with a tentative D call TRBD2 (7 bases). Germline CDR1 reads SGHDT; CDR2 reads YYEEEE. The CDR3 sequence is 12 residues long. Trimming left V 6 bases short and J 10 bases short, with 14 bases between. This CDR3 is CASTHGGREQFF. The CDR3, as DNA: TGTGCCAGCACCCACGGGGGGCGGGAGCAGTTCTTC.

V and J are TRBV25-1 and TRBJ1-3; D unclear. This CDR3 region has 14 residues. V lost 9 bases and J 0 bases, leaving 12 bases between the germline ends. Germline V gene sequence: CDR1 MGHDK, CDR2 SYGVNS. Here the CDR3 DNA reads TGTGCCAGGAACCTGAGTAGCTCTGGAAACACCATATATTTT. It specifies CARNLSSSGNTIYF.

As to this clone: The sample carries other DNA sequences with the same CDR3. V gene TRBV19 combines with J gene TRBJ1-1; D uncertain. The V end was cut by 3 bases, the J end by 4 bases, with 6 bases between. Looked up from germline, CDR1 is LNHDA and CDR2 is SQIVND (reference sequence). This CDR3 has 12 amino acids. The CDR3 protein is CASSIGVTEAFF. CDR3 DNA: TGTGCCAGTAGTATTGGTGTCACTGAAGCTTTCTTT.

CDR3 in amino acids: CASALKGSSGNTIYF. The CDR3 coding sequence is TGTGCCAGCGCTCTTAAGGGGTCTTCTGGAAACACCATATATTTT. The J gene is TRBJ1-3, the V gene TRBV19; D possibly corresponds to TRBD1 (5 bases). Deletions cut 9 bases from V and 1 base from J, with 16 bases between. The CDR3 length is 15 residues. The germline CDR1 and CDR2 sequences are LNHDA and SQIVND (reference sequence). The complete variable domain, with remaining parts taken from reference TRBV19 and TRBJ1-3, reads DGGITQSPKYLFRKEGQNVTLSCEQNLNHDAMYWYRQDPGQGLRLIYYSQIVNDFQKGDIAEGYSVSREKKESFPLTVTSAQKNPTAFYLCASALKGSSGNTIYFGEGSWLTVV.

The chain carries TRBV9 and TRBJ2-1; no definite D call. The germline gives CDR1 SGDLS, CDR2 YYNGEE. This CDR3 comprises 14 residues. Trimming left V 7 bases short and J 4 bases short, with 15 bases between. DNA of the CDR3: TGTGCCAGCGGGATAGGGTACAGTTACAATGAGCAGTTCTTC. Translating it yields CASGIGYSYNEQFF.

The rearrangement uses TRBV4-1 and TRBJ2-2, with a weak D call TRBD2 (6 bases). Trimming removed 0 bases at V and 1 base at J, with 12 bases between. From germline, CDR1 is MGHRA and CDR2 YSYEKL. The CDR3 is 17 amino acids. CDR3 bases: TGCGCCAGCAGCCAAGAAGTGTATAGCGGGAACACCGGGGAGCTGTTTTTT. It encodes CASSQEVYSGNTGELFF.

The chain uses TRBV7-8 and TRBJ2-5; 7 nucleotides agree with TRBD2. Germline V gene sequence: CDR1 SGHVS, CDR2 FQNEAQ. V trimming: 3 bases; J trimming: 5 bases; junction bases outside the gene matches: 9. The CDR3 is made up of 15 amino acids. The CDR3 reads CASSLVQRGKETQYF. The CDR3 region has the DNA TGTGCCAGCAGCTTGGTCCAGCGGGGAAAGGAGACCCAGTACTTC.

CDR3 loop: CASSEGRGWVNTEAFF. The DNA of the CDR3 is TGTGCCAGCAGTGAAGGCCGAGGGTGGGTGAACACTGAAGCTTTCTTT. V usage is TRBV2 and J usage is TRBJ1-1, with D unresolved. This CDR3 is built from 16 residues. The germline V gene encodes CDR1 SNHLY and CDR2 FYNNEI. V gave up 1 base and J gave up 0 bases, with 12 bases separating them.

The V call is TRBV5-6, the J call TRBJ2-7; the match to TRBD1 covers 7 bases. The CDR3 sequence is 16 residues long. In germline, CDR1 is SGHDT, CDR2 YYEEEE. V trimming: 4 bases; J trimming: 5 bases; junction bases outside the gene matches: 15. CDR3 nucleotides: TGTGCCAGCAGCGTGGGCGTCGAGGGGGCGATTCACGAGCAGTACTTC. Protein product: CASSVGVEGAIHEQYF.

The chain is built from TRBV10-1 and TRBJ1-2, with D hard to call. CDR1 is WNHNN, CDR2 SYGVQD, per germline (reference sequence). The CDR3 consists of 13 residues. Trimming cost V 2 bases and J 4 bases, with 8 bases left between them. The CDR3 DNA reads as TGCGCCAGCAGTGAGGGAACGACCTATGGCTACACCTTC. Its protein product is CASSEGTTYGYTF.

The chain is built from TRBV27 and TRBJ2-7; maybe TRBD1 (5 bases). CDR1 and CDR2 from the germline V gene are MNHEY and SMNVEV (reference sequence). V gave up 0 bases and J gave up 1 base, with 10 bases separating them. This CDR3 contains 15 residues. CDR3 nucleotides: TGTGCCAGCAGTTTATCTAATACAGGTTCCTACGAGCAGTACTTC. Its protein is CASSLSNTGSYEQYF.

V and J are TRBV6-6 and TRBJ2-7; no firm D call. The CDR3 length is 11 residues. Trimming pared 1 base from V and 5 bases from J, leaving 3 bases between. Germline CDR1 is MNHNY and CDR2 is SVGAGI (reference sequence). Here the CDR3 reads CASSYLHEQYF. The CDR3 bases are TGTGCCAGCAGTTACTTGCACGAGCAGTACTTC.

The V and J genes are TRBV5-1 and TRBJ2-6, with 8 bases that match TRBD1. This CDR3 is 23 amino acids long. Germline CDR1 reads SGHRS; CDR2 reads YFSETQ. Unmatched junction bases numbered 24, after V lost 4 bases and J lost 0 bases. In DNA, the CDR3 is TGCGCCAGCAGCCCGACAGGACAGGGATTTACGACTCTCTCTATCTCTGGGGCCAACGTCCTGACTTTC. Its translation: CASSPTGQGFTTLSISGANVLTF.

The DNA for the CDR3 is TGCGCCAGCAGCATCGGCTCACTCTCCGGCTACGAGCAGTACTTC. This encodes CASSIGSLSGYEQYF. The chain carries TRBV5-1 and TRBJ2-7; no clear D gene. The V end lost 4 bases, the J end lost 3 bases, and 17 bases lay between the germline ends. The CDR3 contains 15 residues. Germline CDR1 reads SGHRS; CDR2 reads YFSETQ.

V and J are TRBV10-3 and TRBJ2-1; no definite D call. The CDR3 length is 16 residues. V shed 0 bases and J shed 5 bases, with 14 bases lying between them. Germline V gene data show CDR1 as ENHRY and CDR2 as SYGVKD. The CDR3 coding sequence is TGTGCCATCAGTGAGTCGTTGAGGCTAAGGGACAATGAGCAGTTCTTC. Amino acids: CAISESLRLRDNEQFF.

V and J are TRBV28 and TRBJ1-5, with D perhaps TRBD1 (5 bases). Trimming removed 6 bases at V and 5 bases at J, with 20 bases between. The CDR3 length is 16 residues. Looked up from germline, CDR1 is MDHEN and CDR2 is SYDVKM. The CDR3 DNA reads as TGTGCCAGCAGGCGGAAGTCCGAGGCGGGGGATCAGCCCCAGCATTTT. This gives the protein CASRRKSEAGDQPQHF.

The chain links TRBV5-1 to TRBJ1-1; D unclear. Trimming removed 7 bases at V and 4 bases at J, with 26 bases between. The CDR3 consists of 17 residues. Per germline, CDR1 SGHRS and CDR2 YFSETQ. CDR3 sequence: CASQLVPSPLGITEAFF. CDR3 in DNA: TGCGCCAGCCAATTGGTTCCGAGTCCCCTAGGTATCACTGAAGCTTTCTTT.